The 20 T cell receptor beta chains below were found in one sample sequenced in a study of blood T cells in healthy people across ages. A second PCR, run for about 7 to 11 cycles, used a sample-barcoded 5' primer plus a J-beta primer mix. In TCRdb, the 5' RACE reads were re-called with MiXCR into one record per CDR3 protein. The table shows hundreds of thousands of distinct CDR3 sequences, with around 52% occurring only once. The sample taken for sequencing was blood. The source is a woman aged 80 or older in good health.

This clonotype occurred many times. CDR3 in DNA: TGTGCCAGCAGCCCTAGCGGCGGACAAGAGACCCAGTACTTC. It translates to CASSPSGGQETQYF. This chain joins TRBV7-2 and TRBJ2-5; 7 bases are shared with TRBD2. This CDR3 has 14 amino acids. Trimming cost V 5 bases and J 2 bases; bases outside gene matches: 5. Germline CDR1 is SGHTA and CDR2 is FQGNSA.

This clonotype was observed many times. The chain joins TRBV9 to TRBJ2-3; D is unclear. Trimming removed 0 bases at V and 3 bases at J, with 2 bases between. Looked up from germline, CDR1 is SGDLS and CDR2 is YYNGEE. The CDR3 spans 12 residues. The CDR3 bases are TGTGCCAGCAGCGTAGCTACAGATACGCAGTATTTT. Its translation is CASSVATDTQYF.

This clonotype was seen repeatedly, ten times or more. This chain connects TRBV9 to TRBJ1-2; D might be TRBD1 (6 bases). This CDR3 spans 17 amino acids. Germline V gene sequence: CDR1 SGDLS, CDR2 YYNGEE. V lost 5 bases and J 1 base, leaving 21 bases between the germline ends. CDR3 in DNA: TGTGCCAGCAGAGGGTTGGGCATGACAGGACGTAACTATGGCTACACCTTC. Translated: CASRGLGMTGRNYGYTF.

This clonotype was counted only a few times. The rearrangement joins TRBV20-1 to TRBJ2-3; D is undetermined. The CDR3 extends over 12 amino acids. V lost 1 base and J 4 bases, leaving 6 bases between the germline ends. The germline V gene encodes CDR1 DFQATT and CDR2 SNEGSKA (reference sequence). This chain's CDR3 is CSARAPPDTQYF. As DNA, the CDR3 is TGCAGTGCTAGAGCTCCGCCAGATACGCAGTATTTT.

The chain joins TRBV27 to TRBJ1-1; 8 bases map to TRBD1. The CDR3 extends over 17 amino acids. Losses at the gene ends were 2 bases for V and 5 bases for J; bases not matched to a gene: 13. Germline V gene sequence: CDR1 MNHEY, CDR2 SMNVEV (reference sequence). CDR3: CASSLEGFGQGATEAFF. CDR3 bases: TGTGCCAGCAGTTTAGAAGGCTTTGGGCAGGGGGCTACTGAAGCTTTCTTT.

The rearrangement joins TRBV30 to TRBJ2-3; tentative D call: TRBD1 (6 bases). The CDR3 contains 13 residues. Germline V gives CDR1 GTSNPN, CDR2 SVGIG (reference sequence). The V and J ends lost 3 bases and 0 bases respectively, with 7 bases between them. The CDR3: CAWRGASTDTQYF. As DNA, the CDR3 is TGTGCCTGGAGGGGGGCTAGCACAGATACGCAGTATTTT.

On this clonotype itself: This may come from a read error, since a much larger clone is one base off. This rearrangement joins TRBV7-3 to TRBJ2-3, with D tentatively TRBD2 (5 bases). The length of the CDR3 is 15 residues. Trimming took 5 bases from V and 0 from J, leaving 12 bases between them. Germline lookup yields CDR1 SGHTA and CDR2 FQGTGA. This CDR3 reads CASSPSSWSTDTQYF. CDR3 nucleotides: TGTGCCAGCAGCCCCTCTAGCTGGAGCACAGATACGCAGTATTTT.

J is TRBJ1-6 and V is TRBV4-3; no definite D call. The V and J ends lost 0 bases and 7 bases respectively, with 10 bases between them. The germline CDR1 and CDR2 sequences are LGHNA and YSLEER. CDR3 length: 15 residues. The CDR3 here is CASSQEQNENSPLHF. As DNA, the CDR3 is TGCGCCAGCAGCCAAGAACAGAACGAAAATTCACCCCTCCACTTT.

The chain joins TRBV29-1 to TRBJ2-1; 12 bases match TRBD2. The CDR3 is 18 amino acids. From germline, CDR1 is SQVTM and CDR2 ANQGSEA. Trimming cost V 6 bases and J 1 base; bases outside gene matches: 13. CDR3 coding DNA: TGCAGCGTGTCTCCGGGACTAGCGGGTCCCGCATCCTACAATGAGCAGTTCTTC. This gives the protein CSVSPGLAGPASYNEQFF.

Ten or more counts support this clonotype. This chain uses TRBV2 with TRBJ2-7; the D gene is possibly TRBD1 (6 bases). Germline lookup yields CDR1 SNHLY and CDR2 FYNNEI. The V gene lost 1 base and the J gene lost 3 bases, with 10 bases spanning the gap. The CDR3 is 14 amino acids. The CDR3 bases are TGTGCCAGCAGTGAAGGTTGGGGGCACTACGAGCAGTACTTC. It specifies CASSEGWGHYEQYF.

As for this clonotype: Since the CDR3 does not end with the conserved phenylalanine or tryptophan, this likely comes from a read error. Because the CDR3's place on the DNA is in doubt, the DNA is left out and the CDR3 is given as listed by TCRdb. This chain uses TRBV10-3 with TRBJ2-1; the table calls TRBD1, which could not be checked here. Ends included, the CDR3 has 14 residues. Germline CDR1 reads ENHRY; CDR2 reads SYGVKD. The CDR3 sequence is CANLDRATGYTFGS.

The rearrangement uses TRBV20-1 and TRBJ2-5; D not resolved. Germline V gene sequence: CDR1 DFQATT, CDR2 SNEGSKA (reference sequence). V lost 2 bases to trimming and J lost 5 bases, with 9 bases between them. This CDR3 spans 12 amino acids. The CDR3 bases are TGCAGTGCTAGAATTAACCTGGAGACCCAGTACTTC. This encodes CSARINLETQYF.

This chain links TRBV7-2 with TRBJ2-7, with 9 nucleotides matching TRBD1. The CDR3 runs 15 residues. In germline, CDR1 is SGHTA, CDR2 FQGNSA. V lost 5 bases to trimming and J lost 7 bases; unmatched junction nucleotides: 12. The CDR3 is CASSAGQGSYNEQYF. CDR3 coding DNA: TGTGCCAGCAGCGCGGGACAGGGCTCCTACAATGAGCAGTACTTC.

Comments on this clonotype: A read error may be the cause here, since a much bigger clone is one base away. The J gene is TRBJ2-4, the V gene TRBV27; the D gene is possibly TRBD1 (6 bases). The DNA matches TRBJ2-7 better at its end, which makes the J call doubtful. Germline V gives CDR1 MNHEY, CDR2 SMNVEV (reference sequence). This CDR3 region has 14 residues. CDR3 in amino acids: CASSLQGPSHEQYF. The CDR3 DNA follows: TGTGCCAGCAGCCTACAGGGACCCTCCCACGAGCAGTACTTC.

This CDR3 reads CASSWRSAGADEQYF. The CDR3, as DNA: TGCGCCAGCAGCTGGCGGTCAGCGGGGGCGGATGAGCAGTACTTC. The V gene is TRBV5-1, the J gene TRBJ2-7; 8 bases match TRBD2. Germline lookup yields CDR1 SGHRS and CDR2 YFSETQ. After removal of 3 bases from V and 7 bases from J, the junction contained 12 bases not matched to a gene. CDR3 length: 15 amino acids.

Worth noting for this clonotype: A single base separates this from a much larger clone, so it may be a read error. The chain uses TRBV5-1 and TRBJ2-7; tentative D call: TRBD2 (5 bases). TRBJ2-5 matches the DNA end more closely, so the J call is doubtful. This CDR3 is built from 15 residues. From germline, CDR1 is SGHRS and CDR2 YFSETQ. CDR3 sequence reads: CASGSFEGRIATQYF. DNA of the CDR3: TGCGCCAGCGGCTCCTTCGAGGGTAGAATTGCGACCCAGTACTTC.

This clonotype was picked up many times. V and J are TRBV5-1 and TRBJ1-1; unclear D gene. CDR3 size: 13 residues. CDR1 is SGHRS, CDR2 YFSETQ, per germline. Trimming removed 1 base from V and 1 base from J, with 5 bases in between. DNA for the CDR3: TGCGCCAGCAGCTTGTTGTCGAACACTGAAGCTTTCTTT. Protein: CASSLLSNTEAFF.

The V gene is TRBV11-2, the J gene TRBJ2-2; no definite D call. V was shortened by 5 bases and J by 4 bases, with 11 bases between the two germline ends. Germline V CDR1 and CDR2: SGHAT, FQNNGV. The CDR3 is made up of 14 amino acids. CDR3 sequence: CASSPGPSTGELFF. The DNA of the CDR3 is TGTGCCAGCAGCCCAGGCCCCAGCACCGGGGAGCTGTTTTTT.

This clonotype was counted between two and nine times. This may stem from a read error, because a much larger clone lies one nucleotide away. The gene calls are TRBV24-1 and TRBJ2-5; TRBD2 aligns across 8 bases. Germline CDR1 KGHDR, CDR2 SFDVKD. This CDR3 is built from 15 residues. With V trimmed by 3 bases and J by 11 bases, 13 bases remained unmatched. CDR3 amino acids: CATSDRTSSLDEQYF. CDR3 sequence (DNA): TGTGCCACCAGTGATCGGACTAGCTCCCTCGATGAGCAGTACTTC.

As concerns this clonotype: Just one base apart from a much larger clone, this may be a read error. This sequence joins TRBV12-3 or TRBV12-4 and TRBJ2-3, with TRBD2 identical over 14 bases. CDR3 length: 16 residues. The CDR3 spells CASSPGLAGGGDMQYF. The CDR3, as DNA: TGTGCCAGCAGTCCCGGACTAGCGGGGGGAGGAGATATGCAGTATTTT.